This paragraph covers one T cell receptor (beta chain) sequence. Its antigen is not known. TCR beta cDNA was made by 5'RACE template switching with UMIs. TCRdb re-analyzed the 5' RACE reads; it lists each CDR3 protein once, without DNA. The table lists hundreds of thousands of distinct CDR3 sequences. The sample is drawn from a study of T cells expressing NK-cell markers. Study-level background: The study drew TCR beta repertoires from sorted CD3+CD56+NKG2C+, CD3+CD56+NKG2C- and CD3+CD56-NKG2C+ T cells.

Study-level findings and limits: The study found dominant NKG2C+ clonotypes at roughly 1.0-7.5% of CD8+ T cells in five or six donors.

The source of this sequence is a woman aged 18 to 75 in good health. The sequenced material came from blood T cells: a sorted CD56 or NKG2C T cell subset, CD4+ or CD8+ T cells, or bulk PBMC T cells (not recorded which).

CDR3 protein: CASSESRQGRMNTEAFF. V is TRBV25-1 and J is TRBJ1-1; TCRdb designates TRBD1, a call that cannot be tested without DNA. The CDR3 is 17 amino acids. CDR1 is MGHDK and CDR2 is SYGVNS in the germline V gene.